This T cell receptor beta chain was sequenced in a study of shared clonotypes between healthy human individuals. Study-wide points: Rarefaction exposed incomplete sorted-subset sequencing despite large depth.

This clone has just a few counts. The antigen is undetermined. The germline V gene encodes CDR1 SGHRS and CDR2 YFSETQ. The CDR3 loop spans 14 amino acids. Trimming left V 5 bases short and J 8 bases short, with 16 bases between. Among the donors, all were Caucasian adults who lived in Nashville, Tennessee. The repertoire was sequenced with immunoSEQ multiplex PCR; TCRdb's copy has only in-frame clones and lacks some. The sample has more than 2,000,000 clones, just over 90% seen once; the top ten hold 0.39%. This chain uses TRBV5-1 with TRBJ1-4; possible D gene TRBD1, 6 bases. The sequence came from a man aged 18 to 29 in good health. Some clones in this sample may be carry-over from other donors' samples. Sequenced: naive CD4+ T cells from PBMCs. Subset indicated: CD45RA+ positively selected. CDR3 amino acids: CASSVTTGGEKLFF. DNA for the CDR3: TGCGCCAGCAGTGTAACGACAGGAGGGGAAAAACTGTTTTTT.